Included here is one TCR beta chain sequence, with context. This record belongs to a study of blood T cell repertoires in COVID-19. Study-level background: Some COVID-19 samples were acute and others convalescent; all came from the United States, Italy and Spain.

Recruitment covered about two dozen US areas and drew participants whose ages spanned roughly 18 to 90 years. Assay used: immunoSEQ multiplex PCR; TCRdb lists only in-frame clones, some missing. The data show over 250,000 clones, with around 87% seen just once and about 5% held by the top ten. CDR1 is SGHAT and CDR2 is FQNNGV in the germline V gene. CDR3 length equals 12 residues. Deletions cut 5 bases from V and 5 bases from J, with 9 bases between. V usage is TRBV11-2 and J usage is TRBJ1-2; tentatively, D is TRBD1 (6 bases). Sequences were obtained from PBMCs or T cells enriched from blood (not recorded which). This receptor was identified in a woman between 25 and 40 years old who had recovered from COVID-19. CDR3 coding DNA: TGTGCCAGCAGCGAACAGGGTTATGGCTACACCTTC. Translation: CASSEQGYGYTF. The whole variable domain, filled in from reference TRBV11-2 and TRBJ1-2, reads EAGVAQSPRYKIIEKRQSVAFWCNPISGHATLYWYQQILGQGPKLLIQFQNNGVVDDSQLPKDRFSAERLKGVDSTLKIQPAKLEDSAVYLCASSEQGYGYTFGSGTRLTVV.